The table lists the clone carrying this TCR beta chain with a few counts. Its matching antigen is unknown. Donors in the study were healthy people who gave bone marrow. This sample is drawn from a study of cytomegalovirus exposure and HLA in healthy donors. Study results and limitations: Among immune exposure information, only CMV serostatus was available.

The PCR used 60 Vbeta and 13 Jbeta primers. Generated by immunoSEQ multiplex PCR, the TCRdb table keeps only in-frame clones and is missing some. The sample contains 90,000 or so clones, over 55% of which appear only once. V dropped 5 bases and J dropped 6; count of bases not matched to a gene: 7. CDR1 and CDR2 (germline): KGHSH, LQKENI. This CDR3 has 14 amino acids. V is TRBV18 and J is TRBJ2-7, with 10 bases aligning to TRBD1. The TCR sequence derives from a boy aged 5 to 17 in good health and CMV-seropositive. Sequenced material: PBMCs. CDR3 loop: CASSADRGLGEQYF. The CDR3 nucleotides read TGTGCCAGCTCAGCTGACAGGGGGCTAGGCGAGCAGTACTTC.